This T cell receptor beta chain was documented in a study of TIL therapy for anti-PD-1-resistant metastatic lung cancer. This CDR3 contains 13 residues. Deletions cut 4 bases from V and 1 base from J, with 7 bases between. Germline V CDR1 and CDR2: SNHLY, FYNNEI. Sequencing used immunoSEQ v3. The repertoire was sequenced with immunoSEQ multiplex PCR; TCRdb's copy has only in-frame clones and lacks some. The sample records around 45,000 clones, roughly 70% being singletons. The time point is: pre-treatment sample, taken before nivolumab and TIL therapy. Most excised metastases sampled were pleural nodules or supraclavicular lymph nodes. Tumors were harvested before any PD-1/PD-L1 blockade. This clone was found once.

This TCR derives from a person aged 25-85 years with non-small cell lung cancer. V and J are TRBV2 and TRBJ1-1, with D hard to call. Material: tumor tissue, obtained at baseline. The CDR3 sequence is CASSASGNTEAFF. The CDR3 DNA reads as TGTGCCAGCAGTGCCAGCGGGAACACTGAAGCTTTCTTT.